The present entry profiles one T cell receptor beta chain with its context. Its target is not known. The record originates from a study of T cell responses to AZD1222 COVID-19 vaccine. Study results and limitations: The donor group comprised mostly white British people and more females; the analysis possibly underestimated clonal diversity. Nearly half of spike-specific TCRs reportedly go after variant regions that carry no mutations.

Some clones are missing from TCRdb's copy, which holds only in-frame ones; the method was immunoSEQ multiplex PCR. The profile shows 150,000 to 200,000 clones, almost 95% of them singletons. V was cut by 7 bases and J by 5 bases, with 13 bases left in between. This CDR3 comprises 13 residues. The germline gives CDR1 LNHDA, CDR2 SQIVND (reference sequence). Sample: peripheral blood, taken on day 0 of AZD1222 vaccination. This sequence originates from an adult in good health. This sequence joins TRBV19 and TRBJ2-3, with D uncertain. CDR3 residues: CASIAYVGDTQYF. CDR3 bases: TGTGCCAGTATTGCCTACGTGGGAGATACGCAGTATTTT. Supplemented by reference TRBV19 and TRBJ2-3, the full variable domain reads DGGITQSPKYLFRKEGQNVTLSCEQNLNHDAMYWYRQDPGQGLRLIYYSQIVNDFQKGDIAEGYSVSREKKESFPLTVTSAQKNPTAFYLCASIAYVGDTQYFGPGTRLTVL.